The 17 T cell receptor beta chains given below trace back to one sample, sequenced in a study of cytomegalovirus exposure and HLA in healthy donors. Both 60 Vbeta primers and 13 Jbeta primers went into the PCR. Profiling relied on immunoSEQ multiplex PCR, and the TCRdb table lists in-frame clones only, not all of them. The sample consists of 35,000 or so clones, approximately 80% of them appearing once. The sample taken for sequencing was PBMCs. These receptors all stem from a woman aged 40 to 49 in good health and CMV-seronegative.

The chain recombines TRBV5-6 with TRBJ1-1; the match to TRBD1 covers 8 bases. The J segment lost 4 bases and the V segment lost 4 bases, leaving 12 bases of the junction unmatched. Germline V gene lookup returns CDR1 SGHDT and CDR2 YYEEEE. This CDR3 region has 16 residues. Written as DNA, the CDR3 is TGTGCCAGCAGCCATTCAGGGGGCGCTTTGGGCACTGAAGCTTTCTTT. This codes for CASSHSGGALGTEAFF.

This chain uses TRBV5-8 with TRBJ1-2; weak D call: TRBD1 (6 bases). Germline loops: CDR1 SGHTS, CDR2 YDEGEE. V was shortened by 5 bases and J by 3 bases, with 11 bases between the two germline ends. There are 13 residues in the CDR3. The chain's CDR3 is CASRQQGYYGYTF. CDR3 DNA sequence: TGTGCCAGCAGGCAACAGGGTTACTATGGCTACACCTTC.

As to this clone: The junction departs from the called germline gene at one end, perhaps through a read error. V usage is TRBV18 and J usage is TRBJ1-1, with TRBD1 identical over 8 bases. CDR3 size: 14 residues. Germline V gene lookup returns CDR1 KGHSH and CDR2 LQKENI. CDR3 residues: CASSPRGQARGAFF. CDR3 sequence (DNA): TGTGCCAGCTCGCCACGGGGACAGGCAAGGGGAGCTTTCTTT. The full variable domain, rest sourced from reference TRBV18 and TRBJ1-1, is NAGVMQNPRHLVRRRGQEARLRCSPMKGHSHVYWYRQLPEEGLKFMVYLQKENIIDESGMPKERFSAEFPKEGPSILRIQQVVRGDSAAYFCASSPRGQARGAFFGQGTRLTVV.

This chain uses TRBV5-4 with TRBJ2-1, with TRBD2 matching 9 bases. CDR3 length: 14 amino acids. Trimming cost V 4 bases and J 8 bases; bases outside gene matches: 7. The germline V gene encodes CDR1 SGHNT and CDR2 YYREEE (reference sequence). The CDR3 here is CASSGERGADEQFF. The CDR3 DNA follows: TGTGCCAGCAGCGGTGAGCGGGGGGCCGATGAGCAGTTCTTC. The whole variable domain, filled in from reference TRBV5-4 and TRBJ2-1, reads ETGVTQSPTHLIKTRGQQVTLRCSSQSGHNTVSWYQQALGQGPQFIFQYYREEENGRGNFPPRFSGLQFPNYSSELNVNALELDDSALYLCASSGERGADEQFFGPGTRLTVL.

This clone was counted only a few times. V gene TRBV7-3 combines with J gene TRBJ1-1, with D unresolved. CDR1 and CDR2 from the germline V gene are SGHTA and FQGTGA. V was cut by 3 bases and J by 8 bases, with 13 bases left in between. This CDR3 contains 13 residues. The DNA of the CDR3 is TGTGCCAGCAGCTTCCCGGGGATGCGGGAAGCTTTCTTT. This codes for CASSFPGMREAFF.

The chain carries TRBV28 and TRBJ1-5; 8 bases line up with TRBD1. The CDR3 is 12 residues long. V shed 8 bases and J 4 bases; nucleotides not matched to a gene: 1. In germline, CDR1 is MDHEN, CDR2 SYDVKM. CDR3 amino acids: CASGQGNQPQHF. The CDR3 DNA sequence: TGTGCCAGCGGACAGGGAAATCAGCCCCAGCATTTT.

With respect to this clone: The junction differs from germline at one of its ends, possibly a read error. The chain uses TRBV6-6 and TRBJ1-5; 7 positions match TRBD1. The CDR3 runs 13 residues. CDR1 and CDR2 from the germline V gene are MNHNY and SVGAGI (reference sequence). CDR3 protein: CAGHRDSSQPQHF. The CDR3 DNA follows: TGTGCCGGACACCGGGACAGCAGTCAGCCCCAGCATTTT.

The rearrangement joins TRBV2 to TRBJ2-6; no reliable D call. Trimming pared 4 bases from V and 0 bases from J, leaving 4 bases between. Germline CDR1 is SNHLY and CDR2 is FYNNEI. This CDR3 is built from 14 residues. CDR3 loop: CASSVNSGANVLTF. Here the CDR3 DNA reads TGTGCCAGCAGTGTAAACTCTGGGGCCAACGTCCTGACTTTC.

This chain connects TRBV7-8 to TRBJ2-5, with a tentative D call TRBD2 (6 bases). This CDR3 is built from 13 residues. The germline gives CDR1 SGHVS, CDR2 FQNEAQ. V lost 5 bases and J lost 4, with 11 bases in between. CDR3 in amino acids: CASSRDSRETQYF. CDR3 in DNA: TGTGCCAGCAGCAGGGACTCCAGAGAGACCCAGTACTTC.

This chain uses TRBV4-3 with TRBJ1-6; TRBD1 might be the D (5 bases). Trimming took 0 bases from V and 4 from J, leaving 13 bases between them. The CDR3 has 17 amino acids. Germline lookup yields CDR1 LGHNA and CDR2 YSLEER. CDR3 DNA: TGCGCCAGCAGCCAAGATGGGTCGGGACTTTATAATTCACCCCTCCACTTT. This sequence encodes CASSQDGSGLYNSPLHF.

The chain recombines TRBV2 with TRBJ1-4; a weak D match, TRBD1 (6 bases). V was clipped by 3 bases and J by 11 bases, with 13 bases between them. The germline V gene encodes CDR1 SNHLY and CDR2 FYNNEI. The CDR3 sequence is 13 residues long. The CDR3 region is CASSDQLDRKLFF. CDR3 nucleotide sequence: TGTGCCAGCAGTGACCAGCTCGACAGGAAACTGTTTTTT.

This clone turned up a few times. The CDR3 region is CASSSGLAGTDTQYF. CDR3 coding DNA: TGTGCCAGCAGCTCGGGACTAGCGGGCACAGATACGCAGTATTTT. V is TRBV5-6 and J is TRBJ2-3; TRBD2 agrees at 11 bases. The junction had 1 base not matched to a gene; V was cut back by 3 bases and J by 1 base. The CDR3 sequence is 15 residues long. CDR1 and CDR2 from the germline V gene are SGHDT and YYEEEE.

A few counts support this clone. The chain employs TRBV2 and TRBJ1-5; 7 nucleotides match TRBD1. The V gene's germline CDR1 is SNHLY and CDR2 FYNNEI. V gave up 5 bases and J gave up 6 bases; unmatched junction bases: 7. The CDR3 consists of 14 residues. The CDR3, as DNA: TGTGCCAGCAGTCGACAGGGCGGAGGTCAGCCCCAGCATTTT. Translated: CASSRQGGGQPQHF.

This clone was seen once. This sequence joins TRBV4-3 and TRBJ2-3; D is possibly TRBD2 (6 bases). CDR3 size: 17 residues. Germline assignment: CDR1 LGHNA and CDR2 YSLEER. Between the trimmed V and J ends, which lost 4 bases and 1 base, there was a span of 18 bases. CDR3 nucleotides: TGCGCCAGCAGCCCTGGGCGGACTACAGTTGGCACAGATACGCAGTATTTT. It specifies CASSPGRTTVGTDTQYF.

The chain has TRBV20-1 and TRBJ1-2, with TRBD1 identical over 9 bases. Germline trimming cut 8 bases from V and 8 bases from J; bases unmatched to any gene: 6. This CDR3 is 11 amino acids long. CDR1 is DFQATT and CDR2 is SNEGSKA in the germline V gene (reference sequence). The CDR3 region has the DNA TGCAGTACACCCGGGACAGGGGGCTACACCTTC. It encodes CSTPGTGGYTF.

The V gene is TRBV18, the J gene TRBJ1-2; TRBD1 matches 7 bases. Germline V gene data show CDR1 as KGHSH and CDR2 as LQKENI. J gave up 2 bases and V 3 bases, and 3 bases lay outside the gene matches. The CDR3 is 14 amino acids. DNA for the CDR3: TGTGCCAGCTCACCTCCGGGACAGAACTATGGCTACACCTTC. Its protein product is CASSPPGQNYGYTF.

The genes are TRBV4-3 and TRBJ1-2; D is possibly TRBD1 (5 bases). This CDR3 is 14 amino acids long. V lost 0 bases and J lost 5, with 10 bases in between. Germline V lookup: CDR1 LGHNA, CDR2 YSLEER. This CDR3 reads CASSQDLAGYGYTF. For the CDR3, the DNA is TGCGCCAGCAGCCAAGATCTGGCAGGGTATGGCTACACCTTC.